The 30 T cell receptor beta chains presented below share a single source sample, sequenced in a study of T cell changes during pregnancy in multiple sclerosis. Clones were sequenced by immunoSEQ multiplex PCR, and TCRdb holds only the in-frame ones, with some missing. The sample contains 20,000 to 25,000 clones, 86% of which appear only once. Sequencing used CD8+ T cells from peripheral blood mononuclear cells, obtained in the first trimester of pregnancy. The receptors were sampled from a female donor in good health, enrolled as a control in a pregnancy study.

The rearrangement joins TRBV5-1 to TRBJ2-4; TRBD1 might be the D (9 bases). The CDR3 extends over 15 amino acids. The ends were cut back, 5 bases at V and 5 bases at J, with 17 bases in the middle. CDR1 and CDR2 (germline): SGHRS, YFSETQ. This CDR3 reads CASRRGGQGENIQYF. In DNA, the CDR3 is TGCGCCAGCAGACGGGGGGGACAGGGAGAAAACATTCAGTACTTC.

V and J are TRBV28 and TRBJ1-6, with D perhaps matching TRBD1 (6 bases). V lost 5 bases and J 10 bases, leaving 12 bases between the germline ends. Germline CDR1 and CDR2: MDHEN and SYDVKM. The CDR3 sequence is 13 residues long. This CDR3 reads CASSPGEGSPLHF. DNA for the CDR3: TGTGCCAGCAGTCCAGGGGAAGGCTCACCCCTCCACTTT. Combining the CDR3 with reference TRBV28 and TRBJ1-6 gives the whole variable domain DVKVTQSSRYLVKRTGEKVFLECVQDMDHENMFWYRQDPGLGLRLIYFSYDVKMKEKGDIPEGYSVSREKKERFSLILESASTNQTSMYLCASSPGEGSPLHFGNGTRLTVT.

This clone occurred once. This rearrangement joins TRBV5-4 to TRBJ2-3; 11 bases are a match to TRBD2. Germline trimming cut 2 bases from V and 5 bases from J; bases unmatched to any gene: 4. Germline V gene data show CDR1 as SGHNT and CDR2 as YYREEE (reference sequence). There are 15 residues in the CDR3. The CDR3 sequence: CASSFSGGAVDTQYF. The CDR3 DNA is TGTGCCAGCAGCTTTAGCGGGGGGGCAGTAGATACGCAGTATTTT.

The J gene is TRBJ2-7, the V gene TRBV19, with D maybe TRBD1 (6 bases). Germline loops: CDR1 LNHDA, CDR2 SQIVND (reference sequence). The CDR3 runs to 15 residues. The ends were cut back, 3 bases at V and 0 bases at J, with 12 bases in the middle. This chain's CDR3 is CASSISQGYSYEQYF. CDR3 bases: TGTGCCAGTAGTATCTCACAGGGTTACTCCTACGAGCAGTACTTC. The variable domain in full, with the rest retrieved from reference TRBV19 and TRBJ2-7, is DGGITQSPKYLFRKEGQNVTLSCEQNLNHDAMYWYRQDPGQGLRLIYYSQIVNDFQKGDIAEGYSVSREKKESFPLTVTSAQKNPTAFYLCASSISQGYSYEQYFGPGTRLTVT.

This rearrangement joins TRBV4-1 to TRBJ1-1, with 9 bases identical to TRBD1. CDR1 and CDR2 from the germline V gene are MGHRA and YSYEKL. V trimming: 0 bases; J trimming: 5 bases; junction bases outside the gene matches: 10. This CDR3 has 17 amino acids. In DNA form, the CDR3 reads TGCGCCAGCAGCCAAGATCTCCCTGACAGGGGGGGGACTGAAGCTTTCTTT. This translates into CASSQDLPDRGGTEAFF.

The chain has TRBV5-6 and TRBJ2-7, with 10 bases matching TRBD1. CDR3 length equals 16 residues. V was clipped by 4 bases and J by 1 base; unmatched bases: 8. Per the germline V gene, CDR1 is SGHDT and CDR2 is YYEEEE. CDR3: CASSLDRGFGSYEQYF. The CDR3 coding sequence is TGTGCCAGCAGCCTGGACAGGGGGTTCGGATCCTACGAGCAGTACTTC.

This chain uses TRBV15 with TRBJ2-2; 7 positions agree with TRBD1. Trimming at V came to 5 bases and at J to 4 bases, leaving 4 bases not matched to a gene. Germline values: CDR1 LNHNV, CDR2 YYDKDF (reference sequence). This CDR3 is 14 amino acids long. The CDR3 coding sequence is TGTGCCACCAGCGACAGGGTGGGCACCGGGGAGCTGTTTTTT. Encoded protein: CATSDRVGTGELFF. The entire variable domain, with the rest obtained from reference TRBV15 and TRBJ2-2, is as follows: DAMVIQNPRYQVTQFGKPVTLSCSQTLNHNVMYWYQQKSSQAPKLLFHYYDKDFNNEADTPDNFQSRRPNTSFCFLDIRSPGLGDTAMYLCATSDRVGTGELFFGEGSRLTVL.

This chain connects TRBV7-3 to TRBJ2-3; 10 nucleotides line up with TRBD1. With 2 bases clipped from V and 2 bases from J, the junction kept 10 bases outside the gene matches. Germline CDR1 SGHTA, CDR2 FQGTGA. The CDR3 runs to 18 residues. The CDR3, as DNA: TGTGCCAGCAGCTTATTGCCTGGGACAGGGGATGACACAGATACGCAGTATTTT. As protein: CASSLLPGTGDDTDTQYF.

The CDR3 is CASSYEGPTYEQYF. The CDR3 DNA follows: TGTGCCAGCAGTTACGAGGGCCCAACCTACGAGCAGTACTTC. The chain employs TRBV6-6 and TRBJ2-7; weak D call: TRBD2 (5 bases). In germline, CDR1 is MNHNY, CDR2 SVGAGI (reference sequence). With 2 bases removed from V and 2 bases from J, the gap between germline ends came to 10 bases. The CDR3 sequence is 14 residues long.

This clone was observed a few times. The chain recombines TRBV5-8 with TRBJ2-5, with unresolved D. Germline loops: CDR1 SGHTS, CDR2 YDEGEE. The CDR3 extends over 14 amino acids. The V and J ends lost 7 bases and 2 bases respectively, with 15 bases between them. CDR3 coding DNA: TGTGCCAGCTCTCCCCCCCAGGCGCAAGAGACCCAGTACTTC. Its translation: CASSPPQAQETQYF.

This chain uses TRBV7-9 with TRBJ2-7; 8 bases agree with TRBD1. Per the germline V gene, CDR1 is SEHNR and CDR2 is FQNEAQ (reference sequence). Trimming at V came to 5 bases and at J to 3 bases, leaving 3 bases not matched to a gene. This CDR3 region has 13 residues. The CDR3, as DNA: TGTGCCAGCAGCGGGGACAGGAACTACGAGCAGTACTTC. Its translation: CASSGDRNYEQYF.

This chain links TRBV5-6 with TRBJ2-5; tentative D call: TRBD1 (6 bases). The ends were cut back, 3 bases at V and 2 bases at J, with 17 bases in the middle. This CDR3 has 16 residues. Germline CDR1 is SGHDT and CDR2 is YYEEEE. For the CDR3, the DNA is TGTGCCAGCAGCTCCTCCGCAGGGGACCTACAAGAGACCCAGTACTTC. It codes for CASSSSAGDLQETQYF.

As DNA, the CDR3 is TGTGCCAGCAGCTTCGGACTAGCGGGGGTGTACACCGGGGAGCTGTTTTTT. It codes for CASSFGLAGVYTGELFF. This chain links TRBV7-2 with TRBJ2-2; 13 nucleotides match TRBD2. CDR1 SGHTA and CDR2 FQGNSA come from the germline V gene. V was pared by 3 bases and J by 3 bases, with 4 bases of the junction left unmatched. The CDR3 spans 17 residues. Looking up the rest from reference TRBV7-2 and TRBJ2-2 gives the full variable domain: GAGVSQSPSNKVTEKGKDVELRCDPISGHTALYWYRQSLGQGLEFLIYFQGNSAPDKSGLPSDRFSAERTGGSVSTLTIQRTQQEDSAVYLCASSFGLAGVYTGELFFGEGSRLTVL.

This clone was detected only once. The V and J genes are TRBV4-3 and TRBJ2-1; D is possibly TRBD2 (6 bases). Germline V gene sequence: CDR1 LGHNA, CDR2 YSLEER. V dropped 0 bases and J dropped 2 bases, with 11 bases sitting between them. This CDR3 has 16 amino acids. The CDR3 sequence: CASSQDRPGAYNEQFF. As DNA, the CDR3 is TGCGCCAGCAGCCAAGATCGGCCGGGGGCCTACAATGAGCAGTTCTTC.

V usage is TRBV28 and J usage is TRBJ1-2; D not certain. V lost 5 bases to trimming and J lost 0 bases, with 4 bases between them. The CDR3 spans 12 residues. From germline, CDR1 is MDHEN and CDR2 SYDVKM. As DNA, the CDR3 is TGTGCCAGCAGTCAATCTAACTATGGCTACACCTTC. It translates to CASSQSNYGYTF.

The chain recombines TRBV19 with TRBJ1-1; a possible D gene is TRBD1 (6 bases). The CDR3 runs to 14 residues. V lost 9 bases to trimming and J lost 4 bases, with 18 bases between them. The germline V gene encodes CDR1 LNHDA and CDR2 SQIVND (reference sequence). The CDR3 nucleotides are TGTGCCAGCTTCAACAGGGCCTTGGGCACTGAAGCTTTCTTT. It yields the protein CASFNRALGTEAFF.

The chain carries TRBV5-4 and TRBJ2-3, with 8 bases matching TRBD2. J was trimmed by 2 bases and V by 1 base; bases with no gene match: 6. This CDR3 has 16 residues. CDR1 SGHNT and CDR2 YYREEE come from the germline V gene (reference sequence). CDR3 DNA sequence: TGTGCCAGCAGCTTGAGGATAGCGGGGCTCACAGATACGCAGTATTTT. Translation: CASSLRIAGLTDTQYF.

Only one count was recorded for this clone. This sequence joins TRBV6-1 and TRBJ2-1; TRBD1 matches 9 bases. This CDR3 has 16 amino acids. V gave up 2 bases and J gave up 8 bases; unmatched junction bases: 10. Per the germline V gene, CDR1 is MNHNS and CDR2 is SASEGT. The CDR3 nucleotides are TGTGCCAGCAGTGAACCTCCGGGACAGGGAACGGATGAGCAGTTCTTC. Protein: CASSEPPGQGTDEQFF.

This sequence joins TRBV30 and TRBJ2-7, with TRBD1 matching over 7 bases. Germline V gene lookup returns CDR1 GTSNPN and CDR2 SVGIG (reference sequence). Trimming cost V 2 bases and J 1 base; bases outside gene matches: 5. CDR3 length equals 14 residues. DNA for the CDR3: TGTGCCTGGAGTCTTGGGGACAGATCCTACGAGCAGTACTTC. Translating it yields CAWSLGDRSYEQYF. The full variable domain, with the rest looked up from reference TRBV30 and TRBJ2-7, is SQTIHQWPATLVQPVGSPLSLECTVEGTSNPNLYWYRQAAGRGLQLLFYSVGIGQISSEVPQNLSASRPQDRQFILSSKKLLLSDSGFYLCAWSLGDRSYEQYFGPGTRLTVT.

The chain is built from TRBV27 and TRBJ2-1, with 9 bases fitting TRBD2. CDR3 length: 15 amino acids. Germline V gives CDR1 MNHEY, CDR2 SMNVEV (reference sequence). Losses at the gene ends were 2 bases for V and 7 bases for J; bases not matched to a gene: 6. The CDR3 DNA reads TGTGCCAGCAGTTTAGGCGGGGGGGCTTATAATGAGCAGTTCTTC. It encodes CASSLGGGAYNEQFF.

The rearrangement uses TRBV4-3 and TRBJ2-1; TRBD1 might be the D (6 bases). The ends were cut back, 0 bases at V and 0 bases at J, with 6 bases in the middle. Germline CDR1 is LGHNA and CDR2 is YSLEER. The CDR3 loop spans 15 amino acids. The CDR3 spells CASSQEQGSYNEQFF. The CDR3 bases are TGCGCCAGCAGCCAAGAACAGGGCTCCTACAATGAGCAGTTCTTC.

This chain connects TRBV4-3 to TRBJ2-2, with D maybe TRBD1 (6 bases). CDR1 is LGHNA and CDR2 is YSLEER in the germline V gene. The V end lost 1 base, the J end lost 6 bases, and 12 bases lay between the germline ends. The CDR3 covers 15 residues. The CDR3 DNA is TGCGCCAGCAGCCAAGTCGTAGGGGGTCCCGGGGAGCTGTTTTTT. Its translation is CASSQVVGGPGELFF.

The CDR3 protein is CASSYSGSSYEQYF. CDR3 DNA: TGTGCCAGCAGTTACTCGGGCAGCTCCTACGAGCAGTACTTC. V is TRBV6-6 and J is TRBJ2-7; D gene ambiguous. The CDR3 extends over 14 amino acids. CDR1 and CDR2 (germline): MNHNY, SVGAGI (reference sequence). The V and J ends lost 0 bases and 0 bases respectively, with 6 bases between them.

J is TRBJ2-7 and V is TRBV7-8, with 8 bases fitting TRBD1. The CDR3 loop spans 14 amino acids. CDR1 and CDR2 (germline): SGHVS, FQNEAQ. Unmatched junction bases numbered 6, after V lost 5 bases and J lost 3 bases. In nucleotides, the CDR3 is TGTGCCAGCAGCCCGAGACAGGGGAACTACGAGCAGTACTTC. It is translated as CASSPRQGNYEQYF.

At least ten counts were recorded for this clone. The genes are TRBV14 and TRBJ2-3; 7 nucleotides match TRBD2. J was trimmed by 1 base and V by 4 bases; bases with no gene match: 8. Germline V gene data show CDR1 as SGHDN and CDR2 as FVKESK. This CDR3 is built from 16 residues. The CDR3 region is CASSPFESGGTDTQYF. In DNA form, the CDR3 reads TGTGCCAGCAGCCCCTTTGAGAGCGGGGGCACAGATACGCAGTATTTT.

The CDR3 region has the DNA TGTGCCAGCAGCTTAGTTCAGTCTACGGGGGAAGCTTTCTTT. Translating gives CASSLVQSTGEAFF. The chain recombines TRBV7-2 with TRBJ1-1, with D hard to call. Looked up from germline, CDR1 is SGHTA and CDR2 is FQGNSA. CDR3 size: 14 residues. V dropped 1 base and J dropped 8 bases, with 14 bases sitting between them.

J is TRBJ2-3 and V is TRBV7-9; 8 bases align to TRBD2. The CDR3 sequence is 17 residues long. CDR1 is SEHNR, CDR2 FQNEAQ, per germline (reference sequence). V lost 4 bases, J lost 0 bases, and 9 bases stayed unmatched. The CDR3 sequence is CASSSNVAGRSTDTQYF. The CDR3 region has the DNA TGTGCCAGCAGCTCAAACGTAGCGGGGAGGAGCACAGATACGCAGTATTTT.

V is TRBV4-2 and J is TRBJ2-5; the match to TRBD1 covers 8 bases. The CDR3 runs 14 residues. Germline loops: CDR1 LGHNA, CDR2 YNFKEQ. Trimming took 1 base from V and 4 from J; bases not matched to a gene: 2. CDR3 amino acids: CASSQGQGAETQYF. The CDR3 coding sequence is TGTGCCAGCAGCCAAGGTCAGGGGGCAGAGACCCAGTACTTC.

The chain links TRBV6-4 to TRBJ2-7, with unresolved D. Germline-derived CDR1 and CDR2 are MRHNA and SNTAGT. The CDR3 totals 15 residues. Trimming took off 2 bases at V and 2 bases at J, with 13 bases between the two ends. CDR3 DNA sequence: TGTGCCAGCAGTGACCCCAGAGGTTTAGCCTACGAGCAGTACTTC. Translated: CASSDPRGLAYEQYF.

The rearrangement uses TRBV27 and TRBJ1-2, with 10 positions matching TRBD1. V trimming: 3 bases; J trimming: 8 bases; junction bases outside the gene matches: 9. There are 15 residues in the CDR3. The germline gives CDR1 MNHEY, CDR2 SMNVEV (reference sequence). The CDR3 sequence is CASSFDRGPVGGYTF. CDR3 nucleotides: TGTGCCAGCAGTTTCGACAGGGGGCCTGTAGGCGGCTACACCTTC.